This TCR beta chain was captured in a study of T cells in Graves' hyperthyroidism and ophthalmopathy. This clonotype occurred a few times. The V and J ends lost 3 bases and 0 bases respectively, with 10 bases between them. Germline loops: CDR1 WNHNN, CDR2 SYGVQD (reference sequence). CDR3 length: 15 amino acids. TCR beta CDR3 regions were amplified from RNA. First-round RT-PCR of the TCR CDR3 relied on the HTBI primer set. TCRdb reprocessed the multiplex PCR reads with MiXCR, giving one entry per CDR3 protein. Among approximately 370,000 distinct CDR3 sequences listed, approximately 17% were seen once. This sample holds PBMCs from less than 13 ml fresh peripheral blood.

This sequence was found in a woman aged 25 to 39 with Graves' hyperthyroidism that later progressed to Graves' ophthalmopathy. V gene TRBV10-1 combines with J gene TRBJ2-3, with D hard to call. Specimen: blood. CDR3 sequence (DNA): TGCGCCAGCAGTGACAGCCGTCCTAGCACAGATACGCAGTATTTT. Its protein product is CASSDSRPSTDTQYF.